Included here is one TCR beta chain sequence, with context. Its antigen is as yet unknown. These data belong to a study of T cell responses to AZD1222 COVID-19 vaccine. Overall study findings and caveats: The study reported that nearly half of spike-specific TCRs target unmutated variant regions.

CDR1 is SGHAT and CDR2 is FQNNGV in the germline V gene. Unmatched junction bases numbered 5, after V lost 2 bases and J lost 3 bases. This CDR3 is 17 amino acids long. Repertoires were generated with immunoSEQ multiplex PCR, while TCRdb's copy carries only in-frame clones and drops some. This sample carries some 130,000 clones, approximately 90% of them seen once, and the ten largest clones take 6.9%. The source is an adult in good health. The starting material was peripheral blood, obtained on day 0 of AZD1222 vaccination. The chain recombines TRBV11-2 with TRBJ2-1; 12 bases line up with TRBD2. The CDR3 DNA is TGTGCCAGCAGCTTACCAGGACTAGCGGGGCGCTACAATGAGCAGTTCTTC. This encodes CASSLPGLAGRYNEQFF.